The 22 T cell receptor beta chains below all came from one sample that was sequenced in a study of PD-1 blockade in classical Hodgkin lymphoma. The repertoire was sequenced with immunoSEQ multiplex PCR; TCRdb's copy has only in-frame clones and lacks some. Of about 8,000 clones detected, around 82% appear once; the ten largest clones hold roughly 46%. Time point noted: cycle 4 day 1 (C4D1), after six to seven weeks of nivolumab. Following autologous stem cell transplantation, relapse occurred in every patient, and exposure to brentuximab vedotin varied. The sample here was peripheral blood mononuclear cells (PBMCs), taken before the fourth cycle of nivolumab. The receptors derive from a human donor with classical Hodgkin lymphoma.

The chain uses TRBV5-1 and TRBJ2-7, with D possibly being TRBD2 (6 bases). Germline CDR1 is SGHRS and CDR2 is YFSETQ. V lost 0 bases and J lost 6, with 19 bases in between. There are 16 residues in the CDR3. The CDR3 region has the DNA TGCGCCAGCAGCTTGGAAACGGCGGGGACCCCTAGCGAGCAGTACTTC. Its protein product is CASSLETAGTPSEQYF.

The chain has TRBV7-8 and TRBJ2-5, with D unresolved. CDR3 size: 12 residues. The V and J ends lost 7 bases and 0 bases respectively, with 6 bases between them. The germline V gene has CDR1 SGHVS and CDR2 FQNEAQ. CDR3 bases: TGTGCCAGCAAAAAATACCAAGAGACCCAGTACTTC. It codes for CASKKYQETQYF.

The V and J genes are TRBV6-5 and TRBJ2-7; tentatively, D is TRBD1 (6 bases). There are 13 residues in the CDR3. Trimming took 5 bases from V and 3 from J, leaving 11 bases between them. Germline V gene data show CDR1 as MNHEY and CDR2 as SVGAGI. The CDR3 DNA is TGTGCCAGCAGTGACAGGTCAGGCTACGAGCAGTACTTC. It translates to CASSDRSGYEQYF.

This clone was picked up one time. The rearrangement links TRBV18 to TRBJ2-2; 12 nucleotides line up with TRBD1. The germline V gene has CDR1 KGHSH and CDR2 LQKENI. This CDR3 has 18 residues. The trim removed 3 bases at V and 5 bases at J, leaving 10 bases unmatched. The chain's CDR3 is CASSPIRDRGRSTGELFF. CDR3 DNA sequence: TGTGCCAGCTCACCGATACGGGACAGGGGGCGATCAACCGGGGAGCTGTTTTTT.

The CDR3 spells CASSITGESHEQYF. Here the CDR3 DNA reads TGTGCCAGTAGTATTACGGGAGAGTCCCACGAGCAGTACTTC. This sequence joins TRBV19 and TRBJ2-7; D perhaps matches TRBD2 (6 bases). Trimming pared 3 bases from V and 5 bases from J, leaving 14 bases between. The CDR3 is 14 amino acids. The V gene's germline CDR1 is LNHDA and CDR2 SQIVND (reference sequence).

The chain joins TRBV6-6 to TRBJ2-2; D is uncertain. The CDR3 has 14 amino acids. CDR1 and CDR2 (germline): MNHNY, SVGAGI (reference sequence). V lost 2 bases and J lost 5, with 9 bases in between. CDR3 nucleotide sequence: TGTGCCAGCAGTTACATCAGTGAAACCGGGGAGCTGTTTTTT. Translating gives CASSYISETGELFF.

The chain carries TRBV2 and TRBJ2-3, with 13 bases aligning to TRBD2. V dropped 7 bases and J dropped 5; count of bases not matched to a gene: 9. CDR3 size: 16 residues. The germline CDR1 and CDR2 sequences are SNHLY and FYNNEI. The CDR3 DNA reads TGTGCCAGCACCGCTGGACTAGCGGGAGTTAAAGATACGCAGTATTTT. Translated: CASTAGLAGVKDTQYF.

V gene TRBV6-5 combines with J gene TRBJ2-3; no firm D call. The V and J ends lost 10 bases and 8 bases respectively, with 16 bases between them. In germline, CDR1 is MNHEY, CDR2 SVGAGI. The length of the CDR3 is 12 residues. The DNA of the CDR3 is TGTGCCACCAAGGACCCTAAGGTTACGCAGTATTTT. As protein: CATKDPKVTQYF.

The chain links TRBV7-2 to TRBJ2-1; D is unclear. The ends were cut back, 1 base at V and 9 bases at J, with 4 bases in the middle. Per the germline V gene, CDR1 is SGHTA and CDR2 is FQGNSA. CDR3 length: 11 residues. For the CDR3, the DNA is TGTGCCAGCAGCTTAGGGGGTGAGCAGTTCTTC. Its translation is CASSLGGEQFF.

V is TRBV6-1 and J is TRBJ2-7, with 9 bases lining up with TRBD2. Germline CDR1 and CDR2: MNHNS and SASEGT. The junction had 3 bases not matched to a gene; V was cut back by 3 bases and J by 0 bases. There are 15 residues in the CDR3. In DNA, the CDR3 is TGTGCCAGCAGTGACGCGGGGGGGAGCTCCTACGAGCAGTACTTC. This codes for CASSDAGGSSYEQYF.

The chain has TRBV9 and TRBJ2-1, with 15 bases identical to TRBD2. The trim removed 2 bases at V and 5 bases at J, leaving 5 bases unmatched. Germline CDR1 SGDLS, CDR2 YYNGEE. The CDR3 totals 17 residues. The CDR3: CASSVGTSGGRNNEQFF. The CDR3, as DNA: TGTGCCAGCAGCGTGGGGACTAGCGGGGGGCGGAACAATGAGCAGTTCTTC.

This clone was seen only once. The V and J genes are TRBV5-1 and TRBJ2-5; no clear D gene. This CDR3 spans 17 amino acids. Trimming took off 2 bases at V and 11 bases at J, with 28 bases between the two ends. Germline V CDR1 and CDR2: SGHRS, YFSETQ. The CDR3 DNA reads as TGCGCCAGCAGCTTCGACGGACCGTATCGGCGATCCGATGAGCAGTACTTC. Translation: CASSFDGPYRRSDEQYF. Full variable domain (outside the CDR3, taken from reference TRBV5-1 and TRBJ2-5): KAGVTQTPRYLIKTRGQQVTLSCSPISGHRSVSWYQQTPGQGLQFLFEYFSETQRNKGNFPGRFSGRQFSNSRSEMNVSTLELGDSALYLCASSFDGPYRRSDEQYFGPGTRLLVL.

The rearrangement joins TRBV11-2 to TRBJ1-1; 9 bases fit TRBD1. The CDR3 runs to 15 residues. Germline V gives CDR1 SGHAT, CDR2 FQNNGV. Losses at the gene ends were 5 bases for V and 5 bases for J; bases not matched to a gene: 9. The CDR3 loop is CASSGTGTGRTEAFF. CDR3 coding DNA: TGTGCCAGCAGCGGAACGGGGACAGGGAGGACTGAAGCTTTCTTT.

V gene TRBV11-1 combines with J gene TRBJ2-3, with 7 bases identical to TRBD2. V trimming: 1 base; J trimming: 4 bases; junction bases outside the gene matches: 2. Per germline, CDR1 SGHAT and CDR2 FQDESV (reference sequence). CDR3 length equals 14 residues. The CDR3 reads CASSLVGGADTQYF. The DNA for the CDR3 is TGTGCCAGCAGCTTAGTGGGGGGGGCAGATACGCAGTATTTT.

This sequence joins TRBV27 and TRBJ2-3; 9 positions match TRBD2. The CDR3 has 16 amino acids. The germline gives CDR1 MNHEY, CDR2 SMNVEV (reference sequence). The V segment lost 0 bases and the J segment 4 bases; nucleotides outside the gene matches: 5. The chain's CDR3 is CASSLSGAGGADTQYF. The CDR3 DNA follows: TGTGCCAGCAGTTTATCTGGAGCGGGGGGCGCAGATACGCAGTATTTT.

The V call is TRBV7-2, the J call TRBJ1-6, with D perhaps TRBD1 (5 bases). The CDR3 extends over 15 amino acids. V shed 5 bases and J shed 6 bases, with 14 bases lying between them. Germline V gives CDR1 SGHTA, CDR2 FQGNSA. In nucleotides, the CDR3 is TGTGCCAGCAGCGGGTCCGGGGGGAGTAATTCACCCCTCCACTTT. Its protein product is CASSGSGGSNSPLHF.

The CDR3 DNA follows: TGTGCCAGCAGTTCCCTTTACGCCGGGACAGTGAACTATAATTCACCCCTCCACTTT. Amino acids: CASSSLYAGTVNYNSPLHF. This chain connects TRBV28 to TRBJ1-6; 7 nucleotides line up with TRBD1. The V gene's germline CDR1 is MDHEN and CDR2 SYDVKM. Trimming removed 4 bases from V and 3 bases from J; junction bases left unmatched: 15. CDR3 size: 19 residues.

This clone was counted a few times. DNA of the CDR3: TGTGCCACCAGCATCCGGGACCCGGGGTTGGACATTCAGTACTTC. Residues: CATSIRDPGLDIQYF. The genes are TRBV15 and TRBJ2-4; D assignment may be TRBD1 or TRBD2 (5 bases each). The CDR3 sequence is 15 residues long. V was trimmed by 4 bases and J by 8 bases, leaving 18 bases between them. The germline V gene has CDR1 LNHNV and CDR2 YYDKDF (reference sequence).

This clone was seen a few times. V and J are TRBV27 and TRBJ2-7; D may be TRBD2 (6 bases). There are 13 residues in the CDR3. Germline assignment: CDR1 MNHEY and CDR2 SMNVEV (reference sequence). Trimming removed 8 bases at V and 3 bases at J, with 14 bases between. CDR3 protein: CASGPGGGYEQYF. CDR3 nucleotides: TGTGCCAGCGGCCCCGGGGGAGGCTACGAGCAGTACTTC.

The chain couples TRBV6-1 to TRBJ2-5, with 8 bases fitting TRBD1. The V and J ends lost 5 bases and 5 bases, in that order; junction bases with no gene match: 4. The CDR3 sequence is 13 residues long. In germline, CDR1 is MNHNS, CDR2 SASEGT. The DNA of the CDR3 is TGTGCCAGCAGTACCCACAGGGGGGAGACCCAGTACTTC. It encodes CASSTHRGETQYF.

The rearrangement links TRBV6-5 to TRBJ1-2; TRBD1 matches at 7 bases. The germline gives CDR1 MNHEY, CDR2 SVGAGI. The CDR3 has 14 amino acids. V was clipped by 2 bases and J by 6 bases; unmatched bases: 6. This CDR3 reads CASSYDRALDGYTF. The CDR3 DNA reads as TGTGCCAGCAGTTACGACAGGGCCTTGGATGGCTACACCTTC.

A single count supports this clone. The germline gene is not matched at one end of the junction; a read error may be the cause. V usage is TRBV28 and J usage is TRBJ2-7, with a tentative D call TRBD2 (5 bases). Germline CDR1 MDHEN, CDR2 SYDVKM. The CDR3 runs to 12 residues. CDR3 amino acids: CASSTLGRPRHF. The CDR3 DNA is TGTGCCAGCAGCACCCTAGGGAGACCGCGGCACTTC.